The sequence of this T cell receptor beta chain was determined in a study of blood T cell repertoires in COVID-19. This clone was seen a single time. Assay: immunoSEQ multiplex PCR; the TCRdb copy retains only in-frame clones and omits some. Of approximately 150,000 clones listed, roughly four fifths are singletons. J gave up 4 bases and V 3 bases, and 12 bases lay outside the gene matches. In germline, CDR1 is GTSNPN, CDR2 SVGIG (reference sequence). This CDR3 has 17 residues. The rearrangement uses TRBV30 and TRBJ2-2; TRBD2 agrees at 9 bases. Sequencing was done on a sample of PBMCs or T cells enriched from blood (not recorded which). This TCR derives from a woman in her forties or fifties with acute COVID-19. The CDR3 DNA follows: TGTGCCTGGAGGGGACTTTGGCTAGCGGGGACCACCGGGGAGCTGTTTTTT. Its translation is CAWRGLWLAGTTGELFF.